The sample holds many counts of the clone carrying this T cell receptor (beta chain). Amplification of TCR beta CDR3 regions was performed using RNA transcripts as template. The HTBI primer set drove a first-round RT-PCR of the TCR CDR3. TCRdb called the multiplex PCR reads again in MiXCR, with one record for every CDR3 protein. Of a few hundred thousand distinct CDR3 sequences detected, roughly 15% appear once; the ten largest clones hold 20%. The data are from a study of T cells in Graves' hyperthyroidism and ophthalmopathy. The V gene's germline CDR1 is SGHAT and CDR2 FQNNGV. Trimming took 6 bases from V and 4 from J, leaving 15 bases between them. The CDR3 has 15 residues.

This TCR derives from a woman aged 30 to 39 with Graves' ophthalmopathy. The sample taken for sequencing was blood. The chain joins TRBV11-2 to TRBJ1-4, with D possibly being TRBD1 (5 bases). In DNA, the CDR3 is TGTGCCAGCAGACCCAATACAGGTGTTAATGAAAAACTGTTTTTT. It specifies CASRPNTGVNEKLFF.